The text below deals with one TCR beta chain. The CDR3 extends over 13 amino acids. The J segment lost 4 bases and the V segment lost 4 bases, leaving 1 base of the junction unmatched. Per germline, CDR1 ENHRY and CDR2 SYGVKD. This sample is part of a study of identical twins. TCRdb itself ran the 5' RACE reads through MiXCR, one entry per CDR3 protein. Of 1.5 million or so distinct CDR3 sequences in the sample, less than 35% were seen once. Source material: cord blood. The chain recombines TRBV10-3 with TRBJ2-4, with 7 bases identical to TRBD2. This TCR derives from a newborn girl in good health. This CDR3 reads CAISGSGKNIQYF. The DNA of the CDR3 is TGTGCCATCAGTGGTAGCGGGAAAAACATTCAGTACTTC.